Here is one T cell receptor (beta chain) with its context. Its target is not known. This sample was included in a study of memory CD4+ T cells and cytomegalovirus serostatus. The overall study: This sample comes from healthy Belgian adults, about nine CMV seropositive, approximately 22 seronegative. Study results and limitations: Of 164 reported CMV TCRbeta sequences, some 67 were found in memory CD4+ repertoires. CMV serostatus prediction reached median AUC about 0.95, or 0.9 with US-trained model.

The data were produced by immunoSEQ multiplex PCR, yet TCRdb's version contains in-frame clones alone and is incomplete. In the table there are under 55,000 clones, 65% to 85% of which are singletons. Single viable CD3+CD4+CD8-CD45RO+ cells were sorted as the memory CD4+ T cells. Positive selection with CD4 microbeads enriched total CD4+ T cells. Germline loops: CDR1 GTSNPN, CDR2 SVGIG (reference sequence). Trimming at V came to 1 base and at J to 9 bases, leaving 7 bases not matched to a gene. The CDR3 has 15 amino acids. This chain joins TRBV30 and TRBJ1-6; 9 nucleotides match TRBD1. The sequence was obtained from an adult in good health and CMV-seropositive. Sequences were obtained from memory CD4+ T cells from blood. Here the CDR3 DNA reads TGTGCCTGGAGTGATCCGGGACAGGGTTCTTCACCCCTCCACTTT. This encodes CAWSDPGQGSSPLHF.